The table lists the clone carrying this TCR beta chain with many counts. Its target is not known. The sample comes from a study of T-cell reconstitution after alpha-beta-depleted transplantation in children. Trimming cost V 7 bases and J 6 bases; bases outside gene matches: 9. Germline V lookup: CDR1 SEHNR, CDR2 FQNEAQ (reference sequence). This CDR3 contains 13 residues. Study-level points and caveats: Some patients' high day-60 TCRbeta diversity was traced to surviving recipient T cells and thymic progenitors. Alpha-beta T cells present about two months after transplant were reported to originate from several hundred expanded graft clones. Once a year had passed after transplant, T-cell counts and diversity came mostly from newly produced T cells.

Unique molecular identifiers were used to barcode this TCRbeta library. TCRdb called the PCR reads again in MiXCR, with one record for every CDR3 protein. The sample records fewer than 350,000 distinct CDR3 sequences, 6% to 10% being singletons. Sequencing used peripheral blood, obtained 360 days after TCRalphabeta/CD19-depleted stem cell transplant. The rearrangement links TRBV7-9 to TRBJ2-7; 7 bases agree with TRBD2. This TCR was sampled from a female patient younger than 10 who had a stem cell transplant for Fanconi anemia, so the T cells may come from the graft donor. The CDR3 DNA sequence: TGTGCCAGCACCCTGACTAGCTTTTCCGAGCAGTACTTC. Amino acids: CASTLTSFSEQYF. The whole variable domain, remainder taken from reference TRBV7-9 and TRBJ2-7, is DTGVSQNPRHKITKRGQNVTFRCDPISEHNRLYWYRQTLGQGPEFLTYFQNEAQLEKSRLLSDRFSAERPKGSFSTLEIQRTEQGDSAMYLCASTLTSFSEQYFGPGTRLTVT.